This TCR beta chain was recorded in a study of early T cells in non-severe SARS-CoV-2 infection (dated by TCRdb to about 2021). With respect to the entire study: Bulk RNA from unsorted whole blood was used for TCR sequencing, so alpha and beta chains could not be paired. The paper's findings and limits, for the study overall: VDJdb matching was skewed toward anti-spike CD8 responses, so virus-specific expansions were likely underestimated and private and CD4 specificities were missed.

Looking up the germline V gene yields CDR1 SGHRS and CDR2 YFSETQ. Between the V and J ends, shortened by 2 bases and 0 bases respectively, the junction contains 9 bases. Reading from cysteine to phenylalanine, the CDR3 counts 14 amino acids. The DNA shown is the 42-base CDR3, in frame from base 1. This was a case-control study nested in a cohort of healthcare workers in London, UK, who had nasopharyngeal swab PCR tests and blood samples taken every week. Healthcare workers were recruited during the week of the UK lockdown, between 23 and 31 March 2020, and followed weekly for up to roughly 15 weeks. The library was made by 5' RACE. TCRdb records NextSeq 500 as the sequencer. To correct for sequencing error and PCR bias, the TCR library protocol tagged individual cDNA molecules with unique molecular identifiers. Sequencing covered both TCR alpha and beta chains, and within each sample the abundances of alpha and beta sequences were tightly co-correlated. From the authors' description of their analysis: Decombinator V4 was used to perform V gene, J gene and CDR3 annotation of TCR sequences. TCRs were defined as expanded if a significant change between any two time points was detected under a Poisson model with p below 0.0001. TCR abundances were normalised to the total number of TCRs sequenced per sample and were expressed as counts per million. MAIT TCRs were defined by TRAV1-2 paired with TRAJ12, TRAJ20 or TRAJ33, and iNKT TCRs by TRAV10 paired with TRAJ18. VDJdb, accessed 1 November 2021, was searched for CMV, EBV and SARS-CoV-2 annotated TCRs, excluding TCRs annotated for multiple antigens. TCRdb reprocessed the public reads (quality trimming at Q25 with fastp, clone calling with MiXCR) and kept in-frame beta chains. Identical CDR3 protein sequences are pooled into one entry, listed with their most common genes and DNA. What appears here as the V and J calls and clone size reflects TCRdb's work, not the paper's. This sample has about 83,000 distinct CDR3 sequences in its table, and roughly 13% of those were observed once. The ten largest clones add up to roughly 1.4% of the sample.

Comments on this clonotype: There is no known antigen for this receptor. No clone much larger than this one lies a single base away; base qualities are absent.

Sequenced: whole blood. The clonotype originates from an adult who was a healthcare worker with PCR-confirmed SARS-CoV-2 infection or an uninfected control (not recorded which). The sequence joins TRBV5-1 to TRBJ2-7, with the D gene too uncertain to name. The CDR3 has the sequence CASSLQAFSYEQYF. The bases are TGCGCCAGCAGCTTACAAGCGTTCTCCTACGAGCAGTACTTC. Reference TRBV5-1 and TRBJ2-7 proteins supply the regions before and after the CDR3; the full variable domain is: KAGVTQTPRYLIKTRGQQVTLSCSPISGHRSVSWYQQTPGQGLQFLFEYFSETQRNKGNFPGRFSGRQFSNSRSEMNVSTLELGDSALYLCASSLQAFSYEQYFGPGTRLTVT.